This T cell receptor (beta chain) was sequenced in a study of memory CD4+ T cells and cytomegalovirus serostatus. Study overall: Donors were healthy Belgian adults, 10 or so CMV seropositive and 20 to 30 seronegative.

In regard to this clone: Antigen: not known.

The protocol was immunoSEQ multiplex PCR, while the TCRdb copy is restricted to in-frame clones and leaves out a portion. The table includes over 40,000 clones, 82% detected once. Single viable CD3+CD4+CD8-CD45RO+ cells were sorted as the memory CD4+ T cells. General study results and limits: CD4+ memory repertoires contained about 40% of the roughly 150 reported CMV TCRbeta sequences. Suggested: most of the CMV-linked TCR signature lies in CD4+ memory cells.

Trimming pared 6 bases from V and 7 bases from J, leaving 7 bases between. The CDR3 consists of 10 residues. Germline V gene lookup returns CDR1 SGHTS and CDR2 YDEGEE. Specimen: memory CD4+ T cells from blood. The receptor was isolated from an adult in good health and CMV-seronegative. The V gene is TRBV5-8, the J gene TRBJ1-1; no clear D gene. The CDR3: CASTRLEAFF. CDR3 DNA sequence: TGTGCCAGCACGAGGCTTGAAGCTTTCTTT.